The 27 T cell receptor beta chains below come from one sample, sequenced in a study of T-cell reconstitution after alpha-beta-depleted transplantation in children. This sample's TCRbeta library carried unique molecular identifier barcodes. Each CDR3 protein gets one entry after TCRdb re-called the PCR reads with MiXCR. This sample has 80,000 to 100,000 distinct CDR3 sequences, with 20% to 30% found just once. The material sequenced was PBMCs, taken before TCRalphabeta/CD19-depleted stem cell transplant. These TCRs come from a boy aged 2 to 10 with acute lymphoblastic leukemia, due to receive a stem cell transplant.

This clonotype ranks as medium-sized (0.01 to 0.1%). The V and J genes are TRBV5-1 and TRBJ1-2; tentatively, D is TRBD1 (5 bases). The CDR3 has 15 amino acids. From germline, CDR1 is SGHRS and CDR2 YFSETQ. V was cut by 4 bases and J by 5 bases, with 18 bases left in between. The CDR3 DNA is TGCGCCAGCAGCCTCGGCAGGGACCCGATATATGGCTACACCTTC. Translated: CASSLGRDPIYGYTF.

The chain recombines TRBV9 with TRBJ2-1; TRBD1 is a possible D gene (5 bases). The ends were cut back, 10 bases at V and 8 bases at J, with 19 bases in the middle. The length of the CDR3 is 13 residues. Looked up from germline, CDR1 is SGDLS and CDR2 is YYNGEE. The CDR3 loop reads CADDSRPWDEQFF. For the CDR3, the DNA is TGTGCCGACGACAGCCGTCCTTGGGATGAGCAGTTCTTC.

The CDR3 DNA reads TGCGCCAGCAGGGGCCAGGGGGCGCTTACTGAAGCTTTCTTT. This sequence encodes CASRGQGALTEAFF. The chain couples TRBV5-1 to TRBJ1-1; 8 bases match TRBD1. Germline V gene sequence: CDR1 SGHRS, CDR2 YFSETQ. Losses at the gene ends were 5 bases for V and 5 bases for J; bases not matched to a gene: 8. The CDR3 runs 14 residues.

The chain joins TRBV10-3 to TRBJ2-3; D gene unclear. Germline V gene sequence: CDR1 ENHRY, CDR2 SYGVKD. This CDR3 has 12 amino acids. V lost 4 bases and J lost 6, with 8 bases in between. The CDR3 DNA reads TGTGCCATCAGTGGGAGTACGGATACGCAGTATTTT. This gives the protein CAISGSTDTQYF.

The chain uses TRBV10-1 and TRBJ2-7; D is possibly TRBD2 (5 bases). The ends were cut back, 2 bases at V and 1 base at J, with 9 bases in the middle. The CDR3 is 14 residues long. The germline CDR1 and CDR2 sequences are WNHNN and SYGVQD (reference sequence). CDR3 region: CASSEPGKSYEQYF. CDR3 DNA: TGCGCCAGCAGTGAGCCGGGGAAATCCTACGAGCAGTACTTC.

This clonotype was seen more than once but under ten times. The chain links TRBV14 to TRBJ2-7, with D perhaps TRBD2 (7 bases). This CDR3 contains 16 residues. V gave up 2 bases and J gave up 6 bases, with 20 bases separating them. Germline V CDR1 and CDR2: SGHDN, FVKESK. In DNA, the CDR3 is TGTGCCAGCAGCCAACTGAGAGGCGGGGGCGTGGGCGAGCAGTACTTC. It yields the protein CASSQLRGGGVGEQYF.

This clonotype appeared a few times. The gene calls are TRBV10-1 and TRBJ2-5; D unresolved. This CDR3 is built from 12 residues. Germline values: CDR1 WNHNN, CDR2 SYGVQD (reference sequence). The ends were cut back, 7 bases at V and 7 bases at J, with 13 bases in the middle. The CDR3 DNA follows: TGCGCCAGCACTTACGTTTTGGCGACCCAGTACTTC. It specifies CASTYVLATQYF.

A few counts support this clonotype. The chain uses TRBV15 and TRBJ2-5; TRBD1 or TRBD2 may be the D gene (5 bases each). The CDR3 has 14 residues. CDR1 and CDR2 (germline): LNHNV, YYDKDF (reference sequence). Trimming pared 3 bases from V and 1 base from J, leaving 9 bases between. In nucleotides, the CDR3 is TGTGCCACCAGCAGGGGACGGAGCCAAGAGACCCAGTACTTC. Translation: CATSRGRSQETQYF. The whole variable domain, remainder taken from reference TRBV15 and TRBJ2-5, is DAMVIQNPRYQVTQFGKPVTLSCSQTLNHNVMYWYQQKSSQAPKLLFHYYDKDFNNEADTPDNFQSRRPNTSFCFLDIRSPGLGDTAMYLCATSRGRSQETQYFGPGTRLLVL.

The chain is built from TRBV7-2 and TRBJ1-5; no clear D. Germline assignment: CDR1 SGHTA and CDR2 FQGNSA. This CDR3 comprises 14 residues. Trimming took off 2 bases at V and 2 bases at J, with 7 bases between the two ends. For the CDR3, the DNA is TGTGCCAGCAGCTTATCCGGCGGCAATCAGCCCCAGCATTTT. Translating gives CASSLSGGNQPQHF.

This clonotype was seen repeatedly, ten times or more. The rearrangement links TRBV12-3 or TRBV12-4 to TRBJ2-1; the match to TRBD2 covers 9 bases. V trimming: 6 bases; J trimming: 7 bases; junction bases outside the gene matches: 7. The CDR3 sequence is 14 residues long. CDR3 in amino acids: CASSLSGRTNEQFF. CDR3 in DNA: TGTGCCAGCAGCCTCAGCGGGAGGACGAATGAGCAGTTCTTC.

This clonotype was observed a handful of times. The chain employs TRBV12-3 or TRBV12-4 and TRBJ1-3; D is ambiguous. There are 10 residues in the CDR3. Between the trimmed V and J ends, which lost 5 bases and 5 bases, there was a span of 1 base. CDR3 DNA: TGTGCCAGCAGTCGAAACACCATATATTTT. It specifies CASSRNTIYF.

This chain joins TRBV7-7 and TRBJ2-2, with D possibly matching TRBD1 (5 bases). CDR1 and CDR2 from the germline V gene are SSHAT and FNYEAQ (reference sequence). Trimming removed 5 bases at V and 7 bases at J, with 14 bases between. CDR3 length: 14 residues. The CDR3 nucleotides read TGTGCCAGCAGCCCACAGGACGGGTTCGGGGAGCTGTTTTTT. Its protein is CASSPQDGFGELFF.

The genes are TRBV5-1 and TRBJ2-3; D call uncertain. Trimming removed 3 bases from V and 2 bases from J, with 19 bases in between. CDR3 length: 17 amino acids. Germline lookup yields CDR1 SGHRS and CDR2 YFSETQ. The CDR3 DNA follows: TGCGCCAGCAGCTCGCAAACCGCCTACAGAGCCACAGATACGCAGTATTTT. Its protein product is CASSSQTAYRATDTQYF.

On this clonotype itself: Compared with germline, one end of the junction differs, possibly owing to a read error. The chain links TRBV5-1 to TRBJ2-7; the D call may be TRBD1 or TRBD2 (5 bases each). CDR3 length: 15 residues. The germline V gene encodes CDR1 SGHRS and CDR2 YFSETQ. The CDR3 loop is CASSSDGTKVSGWHF. The CDR3 nucleotides are TGCGCCAGCAGCTCCGACGGGACCAAGGTTTCGGGGTGGCACTTC.

Ten or more counts support this clonotype. The rearrangement uses TRBV7-9 and TRBJ2-7; 10 bases line up with TRBD1. Germline loops: CDR1 SEHNR, CDR2 FQNEAQ (reference sequence). The CDR3 contains 15 residues. The trim removed 4 bases at V and 3 bases at J, leaving 6 bases unmatched. The CDR3 nucleotides read TGTGCCAGCAGCTCCCTCCGGGACAGGGGCTACGAGCAGTACTTC. Translation gives CASSSLRDRGYEQYF.

Of note for this clonotype: The CDR3 ends on some other residue instead of the conserved phenylalanine or tryptophan, so this is likely a read error. This chain links TRBV20-1 with TRBJ2-1; D unclear. Trimming pared 5 bases from V and 9 bases from J, leaving 11 bases between. This CDR3 is built from 11 residues. The germline V gene encodes CDR1 DFQATT and CDR2 SNEGSKA (reference sequence). This CDR3 reads CSAPGLSEQFL. CDR3 DNA: TGCAGTGCTCCCGGGTTATCTGAGCAGTTCTTG.

This clonotype was found many times. The chain joins TRBV7-9 to TRBJ2-1, with D possibly being TRBD1 (7 bases). Germline V gene sequence: CDR1 SEHNR, CDR2 FQNEAQ (reference sequence). The CDR3 is 17 residues long. V was cut by 4 bases and J by 2 bases, with 18 bases left in between. The CDR3 DNA follows: TGTGCCAGCAGCTATACGTCGCAGGGGGGTACCTACAATGAGCAGTTCTTC. As protein: CASSYTSQGGTYNEQFF.

This clonotype was counted a few times. The rearrangement joins TRBV4-2 to TRBJ2-1, with no clear D. The CDR3 runs to 15 residues. Germline V gene data show CDR1 as LGHNA and CDR2 as YNFKEQ. V lost 0 bases to trimming and J lost 2 bases, with 8 bases between them. Here the CDR3 DNA reads TGTGCCAGCAGCCAAGATGTAAGGGCCTACAATGAGCAGTTCTTC. Translated, it gives CASSQDVRAYNEQFF.

The chain employs TRBV5-1 and TRBJ2-7; TRBD1 agrees at 12 bases. CDR1 is SGHRS and CDR2 is YFSETQ in the germline V gene. CDR3 length: 17 amino acids. Trimming took 1 base from V and 4 from J; bases not matched to a gene: 9. CDR3 coding DNA: TGCGCCAGCAGCTTGTGGGCTCCGGGACAGGGGGCTTACGAGCAGTACTTC. Translating gives CASSLWAPGQGAYEQYF.

This clonotype was counted at least ten times. The chain recombines TRBV20-1 with TRBJ2-7; weak D call: TRBD2 (6 bases). V shed 2 bases and J shed 7 bases, with 21 bases lying between them. The germline V gene encodes CDR1 DFQATT and CDR2 SNEGSKA (reference sequence). The CDR3 runs 15 residues. The CDR3 nucleotides are TGCAGTGCTAGACCCTTTAGCGGAGGGGCCGGAGAGCAGTACTTC. Amino acids: CSARPFSGGAGEQYF.

The rearrangement links TRBV12-3 or TRBV12-4 to TRBJ2-5, with 10 nucleotides matching TRBD2. Losses at the gene ends were 3 bases for V and 3 bases for J; bases not matched to a gene: 4. The CDR3 spans 15 residues. The CDR3 reads CASSFRTSGKETQYF. The CDR3 DNA reads as TGTGCCAGCAGTTTCAGGACTAGCGGCAAAGAGACCCAGTACTTC.

This clonotype was recorded many times. V gene TRBV12-3 or TRBV12-4 combines with J gene TRBJ2-3, with D hard to call. V shed 5 bases and J shed 1 base, with 4 bases lying between them. The CDR3 spans 12 residues. The CDR3 here is CASSPGTDTQYF. CDR3 bases: TGTGCCAGCAGTCCAGGCACAGATACGCAGTATTTT.

J is TRBJ2-7 and V is TRBV29-1; maybe TRBD2 (6 bases). V was shortened by 5 bases and J by 2 bases, with 22 bases between the two germline ends. Germline V gene data show CDR1 as SQVTM and CDR2 as ANQGSEA. CDR3 length equals 16 residues. In DNA form, the CDR3 reads TGCAGCGTTCCTAGGGGAGTCGACGGGGGTCCCTACGAGCAGTACTTC. Its protein is CSVPRGVDGGPYEQYF.

This sequence joins TRBV6-1 and TRBJ1-5; 9 nucleotides line up with TRBD1. CDR3 length: 18 residues. V shed 4 bases and J 0 bases; nucleotides not matched to a gene: 10. The germline CDR1 and CDR2 sequences are MNHNS and SASEGT. The CDR3 protein is CASSGAGDRVISNQPQHF. The CDR3 DNA sequence: TGTGCCAGCAGTGGGGCAGGGGACAGGGTCATTAGCAATCAGCCCCAGCATTTT.

The rearrangement links TRBV28 to TRBJ2-7, with D perhaps matching TRBD1 (5 bases). V gave up 5 bases and J gave up 2 bases, with 13 bases separating them. CDR3 length: 14 amino acids. Germline V lookup: CDR1 MDHEN, CDR2 SYDVKM. The CDR3 reads CASSGAHPTYEQYF. In DNA, the CDR3 is TGTGCCAGCAGTGGGGCCCACCCCACCTACGAGCAGTACTTC.

The chain has TRBV29-1 and TRBJ1-2, with D maybe TRBD1 (6 bases). The germline CDR1 and CDR2 sequences are SQVTM and ANQGSEA. This CDR3 is 13 amino acids long. V was trimmed by 0 bases and J by 8 bases, leaving 13 bases between them. The CDR3 reads CSVEDGFGGGYTF. The CDR3, as DNA: TGCAGCGTTGAAGATGGTTTCGGGGGCGGCTACACCTTC.

This clonotype was counted a few times. The gene calls are TRBV14 and TRBJ2-3; no reliable D call. Between the trimmed V and J ends, which lost 3 bases and 4 bases, there was a span of 11 bases. Germline V gene lookup returns CDR1 SGHDN and CDR2 FVKESK. The CDR3 spans 14 residues. Written as DNA, the CDR3 is TGTGCCAGCAGCCACCTCGACCGCCCAGATACGCAGTATTTT. Translating it yields CASSHLDRPDTQYF. The full variable domain, in which reference TRBV14 and TRBJ2-3 provide the parts outside the CDR3, is EAGVTQFPSHSVIEKGQTVTLRCDPISGHDNLYWYRRVMGKEIKFLLHFVKESKQDESGMPNNRFLAERTGGTYSTLKVQPAELEDSGVYFCASSHLDRPDTQYFGPGTRLTVL.